These 7 T cell receptor beta chains share one sample of origin, sequenced in a study of OX40 agonist ivuxolimab in advanced cancers. Sequenced by immunoSEQ multiplex PCR; TCRdb stores in-frame clones only, minus some. The sample lists about 79,000 clones, roughly 80% occurring once. The material sequenced was CD4+ or CD8+ T cells sorted from blood, taken in a trial of the OX40 agonist ivuxolimab. Receptors were obtained from an adult with an advanced solid tumor such as melanoma, head and neck, liver or kidney cancer.

This chain uses TRBV5-1 with TRBJ1-3; TRBD1 matches 7 bases. This CDR3 spans 17 amino acids. CDR1 SGHRS and CDR2 YFSETQ come from the germline V gene. The V gene end was trimmed by 2 bases and the J gene end by 4 bases; junction bases not matched to a gene: 12. In nucleotides, the CDR3 is TGCGCCAGCAGCTTAGGGACAGTAAATTCTTGGGGAAACACCATATATTTT. This gives the protein CASSLGTVNSWGNTIYF.

This clone was observed a single time. The chain is built from TRBV6-1 and TRBJ1-5, with D unclear. CDR1 and CDR2 from the germline V gene are MNHNS and SASEGT. The germline V and J ends were trimmed by 0 bases and 3 bases, with 9 bases remaining between them. The CDR3 loop spans 15 amino acids. CDR3: CASSEAHGDNQPQHF. Written as DNA, the CDR3 is TGTGCCAGCAGTGAAGCGCACGGGGACAATCAGCCCCAGCATTTT.

This rearrangement joins TRBV7-6 to TRBJ1-4; TRBD1 is a possible D gene (5 bases). CDR1 is SGHVS and CDR2 is FNYEAQ in the germline V gene. CDR3 length: 16 residues. The V gene lost 5 bases and the J gene lost 1 base, with 14 bases spanning the gap. The CDR3 DNA follows: TGTGCCAGCAGCCAATCACCGGGGCTAACTAATGAAAAACTGTTTTTT. Protein sequence: CASSQSPGLTNEKLFF.

The V and J genes are TRBV6-5 and TRBJ2-3, with no clear D. The CDR3 runs 15 residues. The germline gives CDR1 MNHEY, CDR2 SVGAGI. The ends were cut back, 0 bases at V and 3 bases at J, with 10 bases in the middle. CDR3 bases: TGTGCCAGCAGTTACTCTTTTTCGAGAACAGATACGCAGTATTTT. This encodes CASSYSFSRTDTQYF.

The chain carries TRBV7-2 and TRBJ1-5, with 8 bases that match TRBD1. The V segment lost 5 bases and the J segment 5 bases; nucleotides outside the gene matches: 11. Per the germline V gene, CDR1 is SGHTA and CDR2 is FQGNSA. This CDR3 comprises 16 residues. CDR3 sequence reads: CASSPQGAGGYQPQHF. CDR3 DNA sequence: TGTGCCAGCAGCCCGCAGGGGGCAGGGGGCTATCAGCCCCAGCATTTT.

A few counts support this clone. The chain has TRBV19 and TRBJ2-7; D might be TRBD1 (6 bases). Trimming stripped 3 bases from V and 1 base from J, with 25 bases between. The CDR3 is 19 amino acids. The V gene's germline CDR1 is LNHDA and CDR2 SQIVND (reference sequence). The CDR3 region has the DNA TGTGCCAGTAGTATTAAGAATCCTGGCGGACAGCGTTTTTCCTACGAGCAGTACTTC. Its translation is CASSIKNPGGQRFSYEQYF.

This chain joins TRBV7-8 and TRBJ1-1, with unresolved D. The CDR3 is 15 residues long. Trimming took off 7 bases at V and 4 bases at J, with 19 bases between the two ends. CDR1 SGHVS and CDR2 FQNEAQ come from the germline V gene. CDR3 nucleotide sequence: TGTGCCAGCACCCCGAGTGGAGGGCAGCGCACTGAAGCTTTCTTT. Protein sequence: CASTPSGGQRTEAFF.